This section outlines one TCR beta chain sequence together with its context. Its antigen is undetermined. A junction boundary mismatches the germline segment, possibly from a read error. This entry comes from a study of regulatory dendritic cells for organ transplantation. Overall study context: LPS was added to dendritic cell cultures on day 6.

Sorted T cells were CFSE-labeled and cultured less than 6 days with allogeneic regulatory or mature dendritic cells at 1:10. The table came from immunoSEQ multiplex PCR; TCRdb's copy has only in-frame clones and leaves some out. The sample lists some 18,000 clones; roughly 80% were seen once. Germline lookup yields CDR1 SEHNR and CDR2 FQNEAQ (reference sequence). The CDR3 is 14 amino acids. The chain joins TRBV7-9 to TRBJ2-5, with 12 nucleotides matching TRBD2. Sequenced input: memory CD4+ T cells from blood cultured with regulatory dendritic cells. Subset meaning: CD45RO+ memory T cells. The clonotype originates from a human donor in good health. The CDR3 DNA sequence: TGTGCCAGCAGCCTAGCGGGGGGGCGAGAGACCCAGTACTTC. Protein sequence: CASSLAGGRETQYF.